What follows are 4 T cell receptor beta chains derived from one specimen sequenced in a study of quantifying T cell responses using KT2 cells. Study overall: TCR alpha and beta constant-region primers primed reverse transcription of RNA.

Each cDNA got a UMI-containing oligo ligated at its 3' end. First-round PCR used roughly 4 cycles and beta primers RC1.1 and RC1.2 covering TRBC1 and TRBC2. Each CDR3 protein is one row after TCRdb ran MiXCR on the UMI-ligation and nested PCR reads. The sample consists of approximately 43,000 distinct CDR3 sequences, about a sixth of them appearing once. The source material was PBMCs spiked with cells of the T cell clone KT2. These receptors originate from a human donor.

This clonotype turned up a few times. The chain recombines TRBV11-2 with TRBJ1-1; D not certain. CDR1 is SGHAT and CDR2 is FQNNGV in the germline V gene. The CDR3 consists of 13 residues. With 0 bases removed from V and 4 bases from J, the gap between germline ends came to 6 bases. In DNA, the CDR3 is TGTGCCAGCAGCTTAGATGAGGTCACTGAAGCTTTCTTT. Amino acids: CASSLDEVTEAFF.

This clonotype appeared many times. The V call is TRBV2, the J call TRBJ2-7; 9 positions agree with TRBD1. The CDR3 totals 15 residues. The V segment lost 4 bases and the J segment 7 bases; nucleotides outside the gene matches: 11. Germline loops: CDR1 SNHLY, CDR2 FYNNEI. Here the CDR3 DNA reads TGTGCCAGCAGTGTTCAAGGGACAGGGACGTCGGAGCAGTACTTC. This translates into CASSVQGTGTSEQYF. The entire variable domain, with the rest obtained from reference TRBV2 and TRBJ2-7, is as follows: EPEVTQTPSHQVTQMGQEVILRCVPISNHLYFYWYRQILGQKVEFLVSFYNNEISEKSEIFDDQFSVERPDGSNFTLKIRSTKLEDSAMYFCASSVQGTGTSEQYFGPGTRLTVT.

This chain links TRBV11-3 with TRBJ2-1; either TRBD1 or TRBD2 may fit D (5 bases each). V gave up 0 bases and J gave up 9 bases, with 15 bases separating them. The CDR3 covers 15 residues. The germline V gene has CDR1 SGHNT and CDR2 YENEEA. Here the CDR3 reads CASSLDARGGGEQFF. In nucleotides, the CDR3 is TGTGCCAGCAGCTTAGATGCTCGTGGTGGGGGTGAGCAGTTCTTC.

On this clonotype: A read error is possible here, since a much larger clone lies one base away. DNA of the CDR3: TGTGCCAGCAGCTTAGAAGCCGGGGGGACAGATACGCAGTATTTT. This gives the protein CASSLEAGGTDTQYF. The chain has TRBV7-6 and TRBJ2-3; 7 bases are a match to TRBD2. The CDR3 contains 15 residues. In germline, CDR1 is SGHVS, CDR2 FNYEAQ. The ends lost 1 base at V and 3 bases at J; junction bases unmatched: 4.